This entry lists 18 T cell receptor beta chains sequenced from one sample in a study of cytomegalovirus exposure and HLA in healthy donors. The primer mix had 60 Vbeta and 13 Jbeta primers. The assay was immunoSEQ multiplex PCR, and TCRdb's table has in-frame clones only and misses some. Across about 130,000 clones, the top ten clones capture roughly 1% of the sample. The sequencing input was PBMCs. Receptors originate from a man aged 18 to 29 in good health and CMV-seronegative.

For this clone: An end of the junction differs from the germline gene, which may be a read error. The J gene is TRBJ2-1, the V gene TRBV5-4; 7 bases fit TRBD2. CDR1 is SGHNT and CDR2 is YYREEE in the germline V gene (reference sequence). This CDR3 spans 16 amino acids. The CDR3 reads CASSQGGASSDNEQFF. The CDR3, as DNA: TGTGCCAGCAGCCAGGGAGGGGCGAGCTCCGACAATGAGCAGTTCTTC. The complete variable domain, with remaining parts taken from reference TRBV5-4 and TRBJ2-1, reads ETGVTQSPTHLIKTRGQQVTLRCSSQSGHNTVSWYQQALGQGPQFIFQYYREEENGRGNFPPRFSGLQFPNYSSELNVNALELDDSALYLCASSQGGASSDNEQFFGPGTRLTVL.

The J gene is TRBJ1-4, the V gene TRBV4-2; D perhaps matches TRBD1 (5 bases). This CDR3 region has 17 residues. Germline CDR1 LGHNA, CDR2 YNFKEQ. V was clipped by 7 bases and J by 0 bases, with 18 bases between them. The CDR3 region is CASNLPLGGPTNEKLFF. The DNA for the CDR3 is TGTGCCAGCAACCTCCCTTTGGGGGGACCAACTAATGAAAAACTGTTTTTT.

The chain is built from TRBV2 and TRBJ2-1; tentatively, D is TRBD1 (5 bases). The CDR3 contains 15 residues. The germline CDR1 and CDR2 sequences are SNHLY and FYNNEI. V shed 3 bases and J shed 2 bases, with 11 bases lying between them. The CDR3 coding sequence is TGTGCCAGCAGTGAGTCAGGGTTAACCTACAATGAGCAGTTCTTC. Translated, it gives CASSESGLTYNEQFF.

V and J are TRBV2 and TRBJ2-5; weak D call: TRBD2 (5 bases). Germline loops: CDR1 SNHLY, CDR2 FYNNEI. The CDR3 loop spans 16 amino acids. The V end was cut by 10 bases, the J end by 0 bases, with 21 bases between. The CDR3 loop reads CATRLGLALNQETQYF. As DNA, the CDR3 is TGTGCCACCCGCTTAGGTCTAGCCCTGAACCAAGAGACCCAGTACTTC.

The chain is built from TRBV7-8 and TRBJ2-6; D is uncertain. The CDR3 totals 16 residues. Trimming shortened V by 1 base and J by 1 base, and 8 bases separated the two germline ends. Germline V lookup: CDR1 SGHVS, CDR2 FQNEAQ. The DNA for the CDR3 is TGTGCCAGCAGCTTAGACCCACAATCTGGGGCCAACGTCCTGACTTTC. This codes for CASSLDPQSGANVLTF. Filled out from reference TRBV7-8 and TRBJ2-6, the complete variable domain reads GAGVSQSPRYKVAKRGQDVALRCDPISGHVSLFWYQQALGQGPEFLTYFQNEAQLDKSGLPSDRFFAERPEGSVSTLKIQRTQQEDSAVYLCASSLDPQSGANVLTFGAGSRLTVL.

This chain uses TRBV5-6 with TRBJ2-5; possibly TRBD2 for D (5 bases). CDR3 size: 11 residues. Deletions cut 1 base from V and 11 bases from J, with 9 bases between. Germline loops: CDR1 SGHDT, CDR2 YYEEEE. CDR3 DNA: TGTGCCAGCAGCTTGTTGAGGGATCAGTACTTC. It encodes CASSLLRDQYF.

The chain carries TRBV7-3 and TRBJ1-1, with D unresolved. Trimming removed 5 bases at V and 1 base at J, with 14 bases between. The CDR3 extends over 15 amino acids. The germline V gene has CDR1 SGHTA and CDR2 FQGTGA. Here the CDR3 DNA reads TGTGCCAGCAGCCCAATCTCAGCAGGGAACACTGAAGCTTTCTTT. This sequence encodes CASSPISAGNTEAFF.

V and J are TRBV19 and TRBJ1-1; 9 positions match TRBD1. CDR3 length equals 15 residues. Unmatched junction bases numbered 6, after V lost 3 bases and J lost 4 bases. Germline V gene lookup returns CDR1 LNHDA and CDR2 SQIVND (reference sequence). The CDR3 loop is CASSMGDRVGTEAFF. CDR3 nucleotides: TGTGCCAGTAGTATGGGGGACAGGGTAGGCACTGAAGCTTTCTTT.

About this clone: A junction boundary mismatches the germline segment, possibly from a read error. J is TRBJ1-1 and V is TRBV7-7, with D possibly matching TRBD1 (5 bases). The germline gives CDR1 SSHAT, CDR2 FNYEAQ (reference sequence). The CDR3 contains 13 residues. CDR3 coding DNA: TGTGCTAGCAGCGCCACAGGGAACACTGAAGCTTTCTTT. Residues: CASSATGNTEAFF.

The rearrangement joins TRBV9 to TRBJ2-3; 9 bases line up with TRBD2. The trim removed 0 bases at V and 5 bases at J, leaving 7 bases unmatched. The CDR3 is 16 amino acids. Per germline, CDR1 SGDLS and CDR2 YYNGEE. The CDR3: CASSVEDSGRKDTQYF. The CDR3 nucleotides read TGTGCCAGCAGCGTAGAGGATAGCGGGAGAAAAGATACGCAGTATTTT.

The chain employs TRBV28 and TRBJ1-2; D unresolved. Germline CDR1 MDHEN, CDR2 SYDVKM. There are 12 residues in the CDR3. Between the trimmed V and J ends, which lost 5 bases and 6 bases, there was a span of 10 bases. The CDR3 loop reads CASSPVFHGYTF. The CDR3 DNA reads TGTGCCAGCAGTCCGGTGTTTCATGGCTACACCTTC.

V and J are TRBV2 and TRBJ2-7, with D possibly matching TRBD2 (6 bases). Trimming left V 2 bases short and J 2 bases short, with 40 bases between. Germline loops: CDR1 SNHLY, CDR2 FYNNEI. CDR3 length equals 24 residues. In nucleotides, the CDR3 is TGTGCCAGCAGTGAATGGGAGGATGGTAGCGCGGGACGGTTCATAGTCTCCTTCACCTACGAGCAGTACTTC. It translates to CASSEWEDGSAGRFIVSFTYEQYF.

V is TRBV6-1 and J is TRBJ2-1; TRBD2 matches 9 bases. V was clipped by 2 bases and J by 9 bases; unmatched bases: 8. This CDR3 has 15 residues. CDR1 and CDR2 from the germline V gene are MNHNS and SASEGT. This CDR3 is CASSELAGALSEQFF. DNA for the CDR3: TGTGCCAGCAGTGAATTAGCGGGGGCCCTTAGTGAGCAGTTCTTC.

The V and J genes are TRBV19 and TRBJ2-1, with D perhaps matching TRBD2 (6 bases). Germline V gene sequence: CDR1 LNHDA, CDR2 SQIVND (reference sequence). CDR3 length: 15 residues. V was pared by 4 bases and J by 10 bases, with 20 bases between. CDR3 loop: CASSRRASAPGEQFF. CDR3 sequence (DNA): TGTGCCAGTAGTAGAAGGGCTAGCGCCCCAGGAGAGCAGTTCTTC.

CDR3 in DNA: TGTGCCAGCAGGACAGGGGGCGGCGGAAACACCATATATTTT. Encoded protein: CASRTGGGGNTIYF. The chain links TRBV5-6 to TRBJ1-3, with 10 nucleotides matching TRBD1. Trimming removed 5 bases from V and 4 bases from J; junction bases left unmatched: 3. The CDR3 contains 14 residues. The germline V gene encodes CDR1 SGHDT and CDR2 YYEEEE.

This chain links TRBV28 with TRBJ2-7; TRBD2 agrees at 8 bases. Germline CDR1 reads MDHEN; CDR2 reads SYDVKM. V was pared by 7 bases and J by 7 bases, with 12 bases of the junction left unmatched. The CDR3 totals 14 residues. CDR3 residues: CASTGGPSIREQYF. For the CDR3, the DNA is TGTGCCAGCACGGGGGGGCCGTCCATACGTGAGCAGTACTTC.

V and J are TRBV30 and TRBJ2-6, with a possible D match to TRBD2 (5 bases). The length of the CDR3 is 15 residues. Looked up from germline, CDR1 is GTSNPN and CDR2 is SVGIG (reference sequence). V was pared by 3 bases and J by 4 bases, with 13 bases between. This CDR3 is CAWRGGPIGANVLTF. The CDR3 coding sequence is TGTGCCTGGAGAGGAGGCCCAATCGGGGCCAACGTCCTGACTTTC.

CDR3 bases: TGTGCCTGGAAGGGGCCGCACCTGACCGGGGAGCTGTTTTTT. It encodes CAWKGPHLTGELFF. This chain joins TRBV30 and TRBJ2-2; D possibly corresponds to TRBD1 (5 bases). CDR3 size: 14 residues. CDR1 is GTSNPN, CDR2 SVGIG, per germline (reference sequence). V gave up 4 bases and J gave up 5 bases, with 14 bases separating them.